Below are 16 T cell receptor beta chains sequenced from a single sample in a study of blood T cell repertoires in COVID-19. Only in-frame clones appear in the TCRdb table, and some are missing; sequencing was by immunoSEQ multiplex PCR. In the table there are fewer than 350,000 clones, approximately 80% of which are singletons. Sequences were obtained from peripheral blood. The receptors originated from a woman aged 45-65 years with active or convalescent COVID-19.

The sample holds many counts of this clone. The chain links TRBV12-3 or TRBV12-4 to TRBJ2-7; 7 bases align to TRBD1. V dropped 6 bases and J dropped 3; count of bases not matched to a gene: 5. The CDR3 length is 13 residues. Here the CDR3 DNA reads TGTGCCAGCAGACTCTGGGACAGCTACGAGCAGTACTTC. Translated: CASRLWDSYEQYF.

V gene TRBV6-5 combines with J gene TRBJ1-5; 8 bases map to TRBD1. Germline CDR1 MNHEY, CDR2 SVGAGI. V shed 6 bases, J shed 2 bases, and the junction held 3 bases outside the gene matches. The CDR3 sequence is 14 residues long. The DNA of the CDR3 is TGTGCCAGCAGGATGACAGGGGGCAATCAGCCCCAGCATTTT. The encoded protein is CASRMTGGNQPQHF.

The chain joins TRBV6-5 to TRBJ2-2, with 7 bases that match TRBD1. Per germline, CDR1 MNHEY and CDR2 SVGAGI. V was pared by 1 base and J by 3 bases, with 5 bases of the junction left unmatched. The CDR3 has 16 residues. CDR3 amino acids: CASSYLPGGDTGELFF. In DNA form, the CDR3 reads TGTGCCAGCAGTTACTTGCCAGGGGGAGACACCGGGGAGCTGTTTTTT.

This clone was counted only a few times. J is TRBJ2-1 and V is TRBV18; the match to TRBD2 covers 8 bases. CDR3 length: 13 residues. Trimming cost V 3 bases and J 7 bases; bases outside gene matches: 2. Germline CDR1 KGHSH, CDR2 LQKENI. The CDR3 loop is CASSPREGNEQFF. The CDR3 DNA is TGTGCCAGCTCACCCCGGGAGGGGAATGAGCAGTTCTTC.

This chain uses TRBV27 with TRBJ1-2; no firm D call. The CDR3 extends over 15 amino acids. V lost 5 bases and J 4 bases, leaving 17 bases between the germline ends. CDR1 and CDR2 from the germline V gene are MNHEY and SMNVEV (reference sequence). This chain's CDR3 is CASSLPGETFYGYTF. CDR3 sequence (DNA): TGTGCCAGCAGTCTCCCGGGAGAGACATTCTATGGCTACACCTTC.

The chain employs TRBV5-1 and TRBJ2-1, with D possibly matching TRBD2 (5 bases). Between the trimmed V and J ends, which lost 6 bases and 0 bases, there was a span of 13 bases. This CDR3 region has 15 residues. Germline V gives CDR1 SGHRS, CDR2 YFSETQ. This CDR3 is CASTEGSSSYNEQFF. The CDR3 nucleotides are TGCGCCAGCACCGAGGGTTCCAGCTCCTACAATGAGCAGTTCTTC.

This chain links TRBV5-1 with TRBJ1-1; D may be TRBD1 (5 bases). Looked up from germline, CDR1 is SGHRS and CDR2 is YFSETQ. V lost 0 bases to trimming and J lost 1 base, with 10 bases between them. The CDR3 is made up of 15 amino acids. The CDR3 protein is CASSLADSPNTEAFF. The CDR3 bases are TGCGCCAGCAGCTTGGCCGACAGCCCGAACACTGAAGCTTTCTTT.

V gene TRBV18 combines with J gene TRBJ2-2; TRBD2 matches at 9 bases. The trim removed 3 bases at V and 9 bases at J, leaving 11 bases unmatched. The germline gives CDR1 KGHSH, CDR2 LQKENI. The CDR3 is 16 amino acids. The CDR3 is CASSPPLAGSVRELFF. CDR3 nucleotides: TGTGCCAGCTCACCGCCTCTAGCGGGGTCGGTACGGGAGCTGTTTTTT.

The chain uses TRBV2 and TRBJ2-5; the D gene is possibly TRBD2 (6 bases). Germline values: CDR1 SNHLY, CDR2 FYNNEI. The CDR3 consists of 14 residues. Between the trimmed V and J ends, which lost 3 bases and 4 bases, there was a span of 12 bases. CDR3 coding DNA: TGTGCCAGCAGTGAGTCTCCTAGCGCAGAGACCCAGTACTTC. Translated, it gives CASSESPSAETQYF. The whole variable domain, filled in from reference TRBV2 and TRBJ2-5, reads EPEVTQTPSHQVTQMGQEVILRCVPISNHLYFYWYRQILGQKVEFLVSFYNNEISEKSEIFDDQFSVERPDGSNFTLKIRSTKLEDSAMYFCASSESPSAETQYFGPGTRLLVL.

This clone occurred a few times. The chain joins TRBV18 to TRBJ1-2; 7 bases match TRBD1. CDR3 length: 15 amino acids. Germline lookup yields CDR1 KGHSH and CDR2 LQKENI. V dropped 0 bases and J dropped 1; count of bases not matched to a gene: 2. The CDR3 coding sequence is TGTGCCAGCTCACCACCGAGGGACAGTAACTATGGCTACACCTTC. Residues: CASSPPRDSNYGYTF.

The CDR3 here is CASRRGSYEQYF. The CDR3 nucleotides read TGTGCCAGCAGGCGGGGGTCCTACGAGCAGTACTTC. The gene calls are TRBV6-5 and TRBJ2-7; TRBD2 matches at 7 bases. Germline V gene lookup returns CDR1 MNHEY and CDR2 SVGAGI. There are 12 residues in the CDR3. Unmatched junction bases numbered 0, after V lost 6 bases and J lost 1 base.

The CDR3 here is CASSPGGTDYGYTF. The CDR3 DNA is TGTGCCAGCAGCCCAGGGGGCACGGACTATGGCTACACCTTC. This chain connects TRBV5-6 to TRBJ1-2; TRBD1 aligns across 8 bases. With V trimmed by 4 bases and J by 3 bases, 5 bases remained unmatched. CDR1 is SGHDT, CDR2 YYEEEE, per germline. This CDR3 is 14 amino acids long.

The chain employs TRBV6-6 and TRBJ1-3, with D perhaps TRBD1 (5 bases). Trimming shortened V by 0 bases and J by 2 bases, and 5 bases separated the two germline ends. The CDR3 is 14 residues long. CDR1 and CDR2 (germline): MNHNY, SVGAGI (reference sequence). CDR3 sequence reads: CASSYSRAGNTIYF. The CDR3 DNA follows: TGTGCCAGCAGTTACTCCAGGGCTGGAAACACCATATATTTT.

The rearrangement links TRBV30 to TRBJ1-6, with a possible D match to TRBD1 (6 bases). Trimming took off 2 bases at V and 7 bases at J, with 9 bases between the two ends. The CDR3 extends over 13 amino acids. CDR1 GTSNPN and CDR2 SVGIG come from the germline V gene (reference sequence). In DNA form, the CDR3 reads TGTGCCTGGAGTTCAGGGGCAAATTCACCCCTCCACTTT. This codes for CAWSSGANSPLHF.

V and J are TRBV4-2 and TRBJ2-7; 11 positions match TRBD2. The CDR3 length is 15 residues. Trimming removed 2 bases from V and 3 bases from J; junction bases left unmatched: 3. The germline gives CDR1 LGHNA, CDR2 YNFKEQ. The CDR3 bases are TGTGCCAGCAGCCAAAACCTAGCGGGAGGCTACGAGCAGTACTTC. Translated: CASSQNLAGGYEQYF.

This chain connects TRBV2 to TRBJ1-5, with TRBD1 matching 7 bases. Trimming removed 2 bases from V and 7 bases from J; junction bases left unmatched: 8. In germline, CDR1 is SNHLY, CDR2 FYNNEI. This CDR3 region has 15 residues. The CDR3 loop is CASSEWWGQSQPQHF. In DNA form, the CDR3 reads TGTGCCAGCAGTGAATGGTGGGGACAGAGCCAGCCCCAGCATTTT. Drawing the rest from reference TRBV2 and TRBJ1-5, the complete variable domain is EPEVTQTPSHQVTQMGQEVILRCVPISNHLYFYWYRQILGQKVEFLVSFYNNEISEKSEIFDDQFSVERPDGSNFTLKIRSTKLEDSAMYFCASSEWWGQSQPQHFGDGTRLSIL.